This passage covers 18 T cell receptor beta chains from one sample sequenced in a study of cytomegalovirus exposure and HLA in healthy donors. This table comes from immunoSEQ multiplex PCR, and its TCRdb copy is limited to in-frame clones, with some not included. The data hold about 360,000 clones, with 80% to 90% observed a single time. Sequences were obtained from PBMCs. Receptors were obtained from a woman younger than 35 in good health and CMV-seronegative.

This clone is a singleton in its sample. The CDR3 region has the DNA TGTGCCAGCAGTCCCTCGCGGGGGGCCTACAATGAGCAGTTCTTC. Amino acids: CASSPSRGAYNEQFF. This sequence joins TRBV2 and TRBJ2-1; TRBD2 matches 8 bases. Germline CDR1 is SNHLY and CDR2 is FYNNEI. This CDR3 has 15 residues. V shed 5 bases and J 2 bases; nucleotides not matched to a gene: 5.

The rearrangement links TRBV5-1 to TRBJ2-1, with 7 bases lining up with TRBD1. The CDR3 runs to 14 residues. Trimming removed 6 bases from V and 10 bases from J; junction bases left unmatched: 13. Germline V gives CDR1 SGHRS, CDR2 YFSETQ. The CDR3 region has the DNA TGCGCCAGCACACAGGGGAGTCCTCTCACGGAGCAGTTCTTC. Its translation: CASTQGSPLTEQFF.

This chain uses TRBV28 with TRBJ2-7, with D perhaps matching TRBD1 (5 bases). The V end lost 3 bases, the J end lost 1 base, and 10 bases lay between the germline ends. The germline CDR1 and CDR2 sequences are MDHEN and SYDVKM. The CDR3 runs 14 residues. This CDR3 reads CASSFAGISYEQYF. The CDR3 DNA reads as TGTGCCAGCAGTTTCGCAGGGATATCCTACGAGCAGTACTTC.

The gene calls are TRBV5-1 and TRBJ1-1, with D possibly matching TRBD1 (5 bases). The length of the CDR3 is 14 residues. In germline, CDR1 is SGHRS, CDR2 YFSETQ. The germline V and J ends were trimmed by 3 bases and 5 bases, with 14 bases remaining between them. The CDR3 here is CASSSGGVGTEAFF. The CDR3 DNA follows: TGCGCCAGCAGCTCCGGGGGAGTTGGGACTGAAGCTTTCTTT.

CDR3 bases: TGCGCCAGCAGCCAAGACGGGACAGGGTTAGGCGAGCAGTACTTC. This encodes CASSQDGTGLGEQYF. The gene calls are TRBV4-1 and TRBJ2-7; the match to TRBD1 covers 9 bases. Trimming cost V 0 bases and J 6 bases; bases outside gene matches: 6. This CDR3 comprises 15 residues. Per the germline V gene, CDR1 is MGHRA and CDR2 is YSYEKL.

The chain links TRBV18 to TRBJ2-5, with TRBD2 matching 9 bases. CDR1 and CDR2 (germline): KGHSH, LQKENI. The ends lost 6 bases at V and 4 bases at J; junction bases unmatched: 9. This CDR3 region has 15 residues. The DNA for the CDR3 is TGTGCCAGCTCCCCGACTGGCGGGAGGGGAGAGACCCAGTACTTC. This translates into CASSPTGGRGETQYF.

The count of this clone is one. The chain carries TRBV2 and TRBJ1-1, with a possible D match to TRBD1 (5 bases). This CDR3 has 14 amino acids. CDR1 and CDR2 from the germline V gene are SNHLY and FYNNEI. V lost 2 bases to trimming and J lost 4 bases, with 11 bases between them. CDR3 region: CASSEMGRGTEAFF. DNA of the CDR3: TGTGCCAGCAGTGAAATGGGTAGGGGCACTGAAGCTTTCTTT.

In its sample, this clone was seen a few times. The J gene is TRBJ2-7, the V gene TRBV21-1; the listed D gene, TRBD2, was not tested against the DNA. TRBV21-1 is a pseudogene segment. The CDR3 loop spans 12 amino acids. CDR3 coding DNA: TGTGCCAGCCGGTCACGGGGGGACGAGCAGTACTTC. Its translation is CASRSRGDEQYF.

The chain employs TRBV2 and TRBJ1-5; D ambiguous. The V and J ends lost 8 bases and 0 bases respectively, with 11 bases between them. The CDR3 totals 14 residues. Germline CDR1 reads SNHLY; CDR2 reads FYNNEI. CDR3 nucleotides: TGTGCCAGCGGGCCGACCTATAGCAATCAGCCCCAGCATTTT. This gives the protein CASGPTYSNQPQHF.

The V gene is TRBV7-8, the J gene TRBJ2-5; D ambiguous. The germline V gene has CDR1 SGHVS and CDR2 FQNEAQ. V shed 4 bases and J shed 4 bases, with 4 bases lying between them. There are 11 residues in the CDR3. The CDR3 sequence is CASSSGETQYF. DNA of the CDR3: TGTGCCAGCAGCTCGGGAGAGACCCAGTACTTC.

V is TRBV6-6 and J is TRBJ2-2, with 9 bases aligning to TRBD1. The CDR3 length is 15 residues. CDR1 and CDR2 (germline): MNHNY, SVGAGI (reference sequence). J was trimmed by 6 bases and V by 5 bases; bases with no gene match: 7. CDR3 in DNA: TGTGCCAGCAGTAGTTTGACAGGGGGGTCCGGGGAGCTGTTTTTT. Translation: CASSSLTGGSGELFF.

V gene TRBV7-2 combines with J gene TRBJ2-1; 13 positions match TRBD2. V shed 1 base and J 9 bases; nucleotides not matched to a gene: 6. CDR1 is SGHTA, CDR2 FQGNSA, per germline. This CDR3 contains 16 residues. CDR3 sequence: CASSLVGTSGKIEQFF. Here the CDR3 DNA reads TGTGCCAGCAGCTTAGTAGGGACTAGCGGGAAGATTGAGCAGTTCTTC.

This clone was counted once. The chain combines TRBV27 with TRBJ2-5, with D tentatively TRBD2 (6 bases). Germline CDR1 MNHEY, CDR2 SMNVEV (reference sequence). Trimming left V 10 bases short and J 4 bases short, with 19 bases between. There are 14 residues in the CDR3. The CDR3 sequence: CATRLVGWGETQYF. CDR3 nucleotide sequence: TGTGCCACCAGACTAGTTGGTTGGGGAGAGACCCAGTACTTC.

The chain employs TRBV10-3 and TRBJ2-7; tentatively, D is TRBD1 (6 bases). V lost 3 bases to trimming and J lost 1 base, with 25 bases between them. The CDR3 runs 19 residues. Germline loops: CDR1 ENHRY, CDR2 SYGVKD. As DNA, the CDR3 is TGTGCCATCAGTGATCCCATTCAAGCCACAGGGAGAACTTCCTACGAGCAGTACTTC. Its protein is CAISDPIQATGRTSYEQYF.

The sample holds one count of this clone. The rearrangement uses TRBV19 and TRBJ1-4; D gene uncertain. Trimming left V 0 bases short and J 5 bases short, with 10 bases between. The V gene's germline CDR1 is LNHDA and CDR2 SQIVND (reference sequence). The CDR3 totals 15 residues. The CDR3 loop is CASSIEDMRNEKLFF. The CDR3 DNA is TGTGCCAGTAGTATAGAGGATATGCGGAATGAAAAACTGTTTTTT.

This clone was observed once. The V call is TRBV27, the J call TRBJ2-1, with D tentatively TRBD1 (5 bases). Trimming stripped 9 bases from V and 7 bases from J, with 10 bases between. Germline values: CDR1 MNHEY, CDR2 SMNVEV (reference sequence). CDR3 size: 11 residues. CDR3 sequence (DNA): TGTGCCAGTATATCAGGGAATGAGCAGTTCTTC. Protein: CASISGNEQFF.

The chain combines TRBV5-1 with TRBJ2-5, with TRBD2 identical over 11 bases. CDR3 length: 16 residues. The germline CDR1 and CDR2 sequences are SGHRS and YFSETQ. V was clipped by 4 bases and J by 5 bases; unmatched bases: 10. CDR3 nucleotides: TGCGCCAGCAGCAGCGGGACTAGCGGAGAGGGGGAGACCCAGTACTTC. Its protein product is CASSSGTSGEGETQYF.

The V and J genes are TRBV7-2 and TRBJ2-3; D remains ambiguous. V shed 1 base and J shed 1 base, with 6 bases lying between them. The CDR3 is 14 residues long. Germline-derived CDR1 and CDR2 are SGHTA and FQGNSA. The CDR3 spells CASSLDIGTDTQYF. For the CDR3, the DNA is TGTGCCAGCAGCTTAGATATTGGCACAGATACGCAGTATTTT. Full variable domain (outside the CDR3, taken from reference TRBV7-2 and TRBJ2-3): GAGVSQSPSNKVTEKGKDVELRCDPISGHTALYWYRQSLGQGLEFLIYFQGNSAPDKSGLPSDRFSAERTGGSVSTLTIQRTQQEDSAVYLCASSLDIGTDTQYFGPGTRLTVL.